This T cell receptor (beta chain) comes out of a study of blood T cells in healthy people across ages. Using a J-beta primer mix together with a sample-barcoded 5' primer, a second PCR was run for about 6 to 11 cycles. TCRdb independently ran MiXCR on the 5' RACE reads; one entry per CDR3 protein. The sample includes around 1,000,000 distinct CDR3 sequences, 20% to 25% seen only once; the top ten take about 0.69%. This clonotype was seen only a few times. V lost 2 bases and J 0 bases, leaving 10 bases between the germline ends. Germline V gene data show CDR1 as KGHSH and CDR2 as LQKENI. This CDR3 is built from 15 residues. The sample was also linked to a second study, of T cells of mothers and their children.

The sequence was collected from a girl aged 2-10 years in good health. The chain carries TRBV18 and TRBJ2-5; no clear D. The sample comprised blood. CDR3 DNA: TGTGCCAGCTCACCATCGCGTCTCAACCAAGAGACCCAGTACTTC. Translating it yields CASSPSRLNQETQYF.